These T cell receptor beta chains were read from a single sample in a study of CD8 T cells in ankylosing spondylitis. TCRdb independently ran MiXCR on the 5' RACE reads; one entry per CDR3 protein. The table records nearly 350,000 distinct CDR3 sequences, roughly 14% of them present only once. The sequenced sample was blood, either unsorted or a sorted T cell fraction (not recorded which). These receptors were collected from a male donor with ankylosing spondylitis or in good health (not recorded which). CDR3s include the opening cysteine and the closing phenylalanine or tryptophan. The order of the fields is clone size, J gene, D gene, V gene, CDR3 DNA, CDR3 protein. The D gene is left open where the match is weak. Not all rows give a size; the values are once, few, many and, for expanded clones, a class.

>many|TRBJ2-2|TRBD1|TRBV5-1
TGCGCCAGCAGGACAGGGTCCACCGGGGAGCTGTTTTTT
CASRTGSTGELFF
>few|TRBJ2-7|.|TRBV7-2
TGTGCCAGCAGCCCCACGCGGACGATCTACGAGCAGTACTTC
CASSPTRTIYEQYF
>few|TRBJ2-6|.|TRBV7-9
TGTGCCAGCAGCTTAGGAGAGACTGGGGCCAACGTCCTGACTTTC
CASSLGETGANVLTF
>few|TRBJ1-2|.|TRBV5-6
TGTGCCAGCAGCGCAAGGGACATCAGGAGCTATGGCTACACCTTC
CASSARDIRSYGYTF
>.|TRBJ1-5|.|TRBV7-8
TGTGCCAGCAGCTTAGGGGGGAGAGGGCAGCCCCAGCATTTT
CASSLGGRGQPQHF
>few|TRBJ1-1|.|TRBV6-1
TGTGCCAGCAGTGAATCCGAAGGGCGCATGAACACTGAAGCTTTCTTT
CASSESEGRMNTEAFF
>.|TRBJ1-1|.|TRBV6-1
TGTGCCAGCAGTCAACAGGGTACTGGTATCACTGAAGCTTTCTTT
CASSQQGTGITEAFF
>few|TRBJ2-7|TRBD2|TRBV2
TGTGCCATTCGGGGGGGCCGCTACGAGCAGTACTTC
CAIRGGRYEQYF
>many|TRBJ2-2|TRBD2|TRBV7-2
TGTGCCGGAGCGGGGGAAAACACCGGGGAGCTGTTTTTT
CAGAGENTGELFF
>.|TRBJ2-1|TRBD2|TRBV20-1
TGCAGTGCTAGAGATCTCAGCGGGGCCTTGAGGAATGAGCAGTTCTTC
CSARDLSGALRNEQFF
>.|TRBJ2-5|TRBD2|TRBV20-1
TGCAGTGCCGGGGGGGTGAACCAAGAGACCCAGTACTTC
CSAGGVNQETQYF
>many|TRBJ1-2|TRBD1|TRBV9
TGTGCCAGCAGCGTAGTGGACAGGGACTCGAGAGGCTACACCTTC
CASSVVDRDSRGYTF
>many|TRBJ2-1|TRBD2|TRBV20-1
TGCAGTGCTGGGCGGGGGGGGTCTTTGAAGGACAATGAGCAGTTCTTC
CSAGRGGSLKDNEQFF
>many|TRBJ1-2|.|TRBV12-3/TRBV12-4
TGTGCCAGCAGTTGGAACGGGGACTATGGCTACACCTTC
CASSWNGDYGYTF
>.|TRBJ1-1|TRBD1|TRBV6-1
TGTGCCAGCAACCTGGACAGGGTAGGCACTGAAGCTTTCTTT
CASNLDRVGTEAFF
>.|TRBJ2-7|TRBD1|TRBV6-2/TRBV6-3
TGTGCCAGCAGCCTCCGGGACAGAATCTACGAGCAGTACTTC
CASSLRDRIYEQYF
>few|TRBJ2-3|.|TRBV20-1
TGCAGTGCTAGAGAGGGGGGCAACACAGATACGCAGTATTTT
CSAREGGNTDTQYF
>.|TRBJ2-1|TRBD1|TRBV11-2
TGTGCCAGCATCTTAGGTCAGGGGGCAAAGTACAATGAGCAGTTCTTC
CASILGQGAKYNEQFF
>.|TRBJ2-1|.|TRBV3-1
TGTGCCAGCAGCCAAGATGCGGCTTACAATGAGCAGTTCTTC
CASSQDAAYNEQFF
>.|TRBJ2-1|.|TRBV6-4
TGTGCCAGCTCCTTAGCTGGGTCCCTTCCCTACAATGAGCAGTTCTTC
CASSLAGSLPYNEQFF
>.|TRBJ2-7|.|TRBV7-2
TGTGCCAGCAGCTTAGGGGGTCTAGCCTACGAGCAGTACTTC
CASSLGGLAYEQYF
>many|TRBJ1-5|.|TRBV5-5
TGTGCCAGCAGCTTGATTTATAGCAATCAGCCCCAGCATTTT
CASSLIYSNQPQHF
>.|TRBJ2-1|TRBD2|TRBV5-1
TGCGCCAGCAGGGCGGGGGGAAGCTCCTACAATGAGCAGTTCTTC
CASRAGGSSYNEQFF
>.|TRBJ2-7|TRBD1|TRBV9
TGTGCCAGCAGCGTAGCTACGGGACAGTCATACGAGCAGTACTTC
CASSVATGQSYEQYF
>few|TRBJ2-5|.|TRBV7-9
TGTGCCAGCAGCTTAGGGGTCGCCTCGGGGACCCAGTACTTC
CASSLGVASGTQYF
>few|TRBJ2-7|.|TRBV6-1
TGTGCCAGCAGCCGAGACCGACCTGGGGGACCCAAGAACTACGAGCAGTACTTC
CASSRDRPGGPKNYEQYF
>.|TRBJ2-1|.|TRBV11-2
TGTGCCAGCAGCTCGGACTCATCCTACAATGAGCAGTTCTTC
CASSSDSSYNEQFF
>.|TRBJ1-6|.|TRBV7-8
TGTGCCAGCAGCTTACAGGGCATAAATTCACCCCTCCACTTT
CASSLQGINSPLHF
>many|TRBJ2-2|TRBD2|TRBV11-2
TGTGCCAGCAGCTTAGATGGCCTAGCGGGGCCCACCGGGGAGCTGTTTTTT
CASSLDGLAGPTGELFF
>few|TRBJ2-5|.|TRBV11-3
TGTGCCAGCAGCTTCTCGTATAGGGACAAAGAGACCCAGTACTTC
CASSFSYRDKETQYF
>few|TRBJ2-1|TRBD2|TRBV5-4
TGTGCCAGCAGCTTCAGTCGGAGGAGGCGGGAGGGCCACGATGAGCAGTTCTTC
CASSFSRRRREGHDEQFF
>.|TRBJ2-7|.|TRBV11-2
TGTGCCAGCAGCTTAGACTTGGCGACGGAGCAGTACTTC
CASSLDLATEQYF
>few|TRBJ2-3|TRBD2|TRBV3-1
TGTGCCAGCACCGCGGGACTAGCGGTAGATACGCAGTATTTT
CASTAGLAVDTQYF
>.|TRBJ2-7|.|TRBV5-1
TGCGCCAGCAGCAATGACGGGACCTACGAGCAGTACTTC
CASSNDGTYEQYF
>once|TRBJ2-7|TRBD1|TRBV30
TGTGCCTTAGGGACAGGGGAATACGAGCAGTACTTC
CALGTGEYEQYF
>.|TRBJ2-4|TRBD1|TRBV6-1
TGTGCCAGCGCGGCCCGTGGGACAGGGAGAACCAAAAACATTCAGTACTTC
CASAARGTGRTKNIQYF
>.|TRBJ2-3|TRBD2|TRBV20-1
TGCAGTGCTGGACTAGCGGGAGGGATCCCAGATACGCAGTATTTT
CSAGLAGGIPDTQYF
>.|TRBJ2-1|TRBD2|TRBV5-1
TGCGCCAGCAGCGCCTCTAGCGGGAGAGTGAATGAGCAGTTCTTC
CASSASSGRVNEQFF
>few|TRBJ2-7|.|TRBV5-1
TGCGCCAGCAGCTCCCCGGGTTTTCCCGAGCAGTACTTC
CASSSPGFPEQYF
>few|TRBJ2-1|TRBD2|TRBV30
TGTGCCTGGAGTGTAAGAGCTCTAGCGGGAGGGATGGGTGAGCAGTTCTTC
CAWSVRALAGGMGEQFF